This is a list of T cell receptor beta chains from one sample in a study of cytomegalovirus exposure and HLA in healthy donors. TCRdb's table, derived via immunoSEQ multiplex PCR, lists solely in-frame clones and lacks some. This table has about 130,000 clones, about three quarters appearing once. The sample consisted of PBMCs. Receptors originate from a woman aged 40-49 years in good health and CMV-seronegative. The CDR3 runs from the conserved cysteine through the conserved F or W. The D gene is left open where the match is weak. Clone size appears in some rows only: once, few, many, or a class for an expanded clone.

V,size,J,D,DNA,CDR3
TRBV4-2,NA,TRBJ2-7,NA,TGTGCCAGCAGCCAAGGCTTGGCAGAAACCTACGAGCAGTACTTC,CASSQGLAETYEQYF
TRBV19,NA,TRBJ2-2,NA,TGTGCCAGTAGTGGGGGGACGAACACCGGGGAGCTGTTTTTT,CASSGGTNTGELFF
TRBV6-1,NA,TRBJ2-3,TRBD2,TGTGCCAGCAGTGAAGTAGGGGTAACTAGCGGGAGTGCAGATACGCAGTATTTT,CASSEVGVTSGSADTQYF
TRBV5-1,few,TRBJ2-3,TRBD2,TGCGCCAGCCACTCGCTGGCGGGGGGAGAGACAGATACGCAGTATTTT,CASHSLAGGETDTQYF
TRBV28,NA,TRBJ1-5,TRBD1,TGTGCCAGCAGTTTCCCACAGGGGGGGGGCAATCAGCCCCAGCATTTT,CASSFPQGGGNQPQHF
TRBV7-8,NA,TRBJ2-3,NA,TGTGCCAGCAGCCCCCGGCGGGCACATAGCACAGATACGCAGTATTTT,CASSPRRAHSTDTQYF
TRBV7-2,once,TRBJ2-7,TRBD1,TGTGCCAGCAGCTTAGCGTTTGGCAGGGGGAGATACGAGCAGTACTTC,CASSLAFGRGRYEQYF
TRBV6-1,NA,TRBJ1-2,NA,TGTGCCGGGCAGGAACCAGCTAACTATGGCTACACCTTC,CAGQEPANYGYTF
TRBV2,NA,TRBJ1-2,TRBD1,TGTGCCAGCACCGTAGGACAGGGTCTAGGCTACACCTTC,CASTVGQGLGYTF
TRBV7-2,once,TRBJ1-1,NA,TGTGCCAGCAGCTCGGGGGGAGCGAACACTGAAGCTTTCTTT,CASSSGGANTEAFF
TRBV6-1,NA,TRBJ2-5,TRBD2,TGTGCCAGCAGTGAGGGACTAGCGGGTGCTGCAGAGACCCAGTACTTC,CASSEGLAGAAETQYF
TRBV7-2,NA,TRBJ2-3,NA,TGTGCCAGCAGCTTGGGACTTCCCACAGATACGCAGTATTTT,CASSLGLPTDTQYF
TRBV9,NA,TRBJ2-7,TRBD1,TGTGCCAGCAGCGTAGATGGGGGGACAGGGATCTACGAGCAGTACTTC,CASSVDGGTGIYEQYF
TRBV30,few,TRBJ1-2,NA,TGTGCCTGGGGCCAGGACTATGGCTACACCTTC,CAWGQDYGYTF
TRBV18,NA,TRBJ2-3,TRBD1,TGTGCCAGCTCACCACCAGGACAGGGAGATACGCAGTATTTT,CASSPPGQGDTQYF
TRBV27,NA,TRBJ2-4,TRBD1,TGTGCCAGCAGGGGACAGGGAACGAACATTCAGTACTTC,CASRGQGTNIQYF
TRBV15,NA,TRBJ2-1,NA,TGTGCCACCAGCAGAGATCAACTCTACTTGGTTGATGAGCAGTTCTTC,CATSRDQLYLVDEQFF
TRBV7-3,few,TRBJ2-1,NA,TGTGCCAGCAGCCCTCCGGGACTGCCTAATGAGCAGTTCTTC,CASSPPGLPNEQFF
TRBV5-1,NA,TRBJ1-3,NA,TGCGCCAGCAGCTTAACCGGGGGTGGCGGCACCATATATTTT,CASSLTGGGGTIYF
TRBV5-5,NA,TRBJ2-3,TRBD1,TGTGCCAGCAGCTTGGCGATGCCGGGACAGGGTATAGATACGCAGTATTTT,CASSLAMPGQGIDTQYF
TRBV10-3,NA,TRBJ1-1,TRBD1,TGTGCCATCACCTGGGACAGGGGCGGAAACACTGAAGCTTTCTTT,CAITWDRGGNTEAFF
TRBV6-1,few,TRBJ1-4,NA,TGTGCCAGCAGCTCAGGGGCTGGTGAAAAACTGTTTTTT,CASSSGAGEKLFF
TRBV2,NA,TRBJ1-5,NA,TGTGCCAGCAACGGGGGGCGGATTCATAGCAATCAGCCCCAGCATTTT,CASNGGRIHSNQPQHF
TRBV6-5,NA,TRBJ1-1,TRBD1,TGTGCCAGCAGTTACTCGACAGGGTTGGGCACTGAAGCTTTCTTT,CASSYSTGLGTEAFF
TRBV11-3,NA,TRBJ2-2,TRBD1,TGTGCCAGCAGCCGGGGACAGACGACGAGGACCGGGGAGCTGTTTTTT,CASSRGQTTRTGELFF
TRBV11-2,few,TRBJ2-3,TRBD2,TGTGCCAGCAGCTTAGGGACTAGCGCCCGTTATACGCAGTATTTT,CASSLGTSARYTQYF
TRBV28,NA,TRBJ1-1,NA,TGTGCCAGCAGTTTCGTGGGCCTGAACACTGAAGCTTTCTTT,CASSFVGLNTEAFF
TRBV19,NA,TRBJ2-7,TRBD1,TGTGCCAGTAGTGAACAGGGGATAAACGAGCAGTACTTC,CASSEQGINEQYF
TRBV29-1,NA,TRBJ2-7,NA,TGCACCCCAGAACCGGACTACTACGAGCAGTACTTC,CTPEPDYYEQYF
TRBV28,NA,TRBJ1-1,NA,TGTGCCAGCAGTTTAAGGGGACAAGATTTGAGATGGTTCTTT,CASSLRGQDLRWFF
TRBV5-1,NA,TRBJ2-7,NA,TGCGCCAGCAGCCTCCCGCGGGGTGGGGACGAGCAGTACTTC,CASSLPRGGDEQYF
TRBV5-1,NA,TRBJ2-2,TRBD2,TGCGCCAGCAGCTTAGAACTAGCGGACACCGGGGAGCTGTTTTTT,CASSLELADTGELFF
TRBV4-1,few,TRBJ2-7,NA,TGCGCCAGCAGCGACCTTAGCCTTGCTGCCGACGAGCAGTACTTC,CASSDLSLAADEQYF
TRBV28,NA,TRBJ2-3,TRBD2,TGTGCCAGTTCTGGTAGGGGACTAGCGGTCACAGATACGCAGTATTTT,CASSGRGLAVTDTQYF
TRBV30,NA,TRBJ2-6,NA,TGTGCCTGGAGTGTACCCCTATCGGGTTTACACTCTGGGGCCAACGTCCTGACTTTC,CAWSVPLSGLHSGANVLTF
TRBV6-1,NA,TRBJ2-7,NA,TGTGCCAGCAGTGAAGCTTACCAGTACGAGCAGTACTTC,CASSEAYQYEQYF
TRBV13,NA,TRBJ1-6,TRBD1,TGTGCCAGCAGCCTCCGGGACAGGGCTTCACCCCTCCACTTT,CASSLRDRASPLHF
TRBV2,NA,TRBJ2-4,TRBD1,TGTGCCAGCAGTGGTGGGACAGGGGCCTATCAGTACTTC,CASSGGTGAYQYF
TRBV7-3,NA,TRBJ1-1,NA,TGTGCCAGCAGCTTAAGAGCCGATTTGAACACTGAAGCTTTCTTT,CASSLRADLNTEAFF
TRBV11-2,NA,TRBJ2-2,NA,TGTGCCAGCCTCTCCGCCGGGAGGAACACCGGGGAGCTGTTTTTT,CASLSAGRNTGELFF
TRBV5-6,NA,TRBJ2-5,TRBD2,TGTGCCAGCAGCTATAGCGGGAGGGGAGTGAGAGAAGAGACCCAGTACTTC,CASSYSGRGVREETQYF
TRBV11-2,NA,TRBJ2-2,NA,TGTGCCAGCAGCTTGTCCCCATCTGGCCGGGAGTCCGGGGAGCTGTTTTTT,CASSLSPSGRESGELFF
TRBV6-5,NA,TRBJ2-7,TRBD1,TGTGCCAGCAGTCTCCTGGACAGGGGATCGGGGGAGCAGTACTTC,CASSLLDRGSGEQYF
TRBV7-2,NA,TRBJ2-7,NA,TGTGCCAGCAGCTGGGTGGGGGGGGGCAGCTACGAGCAGTACTTC,CASSWVGGGSYEQYF
TRBV2,NA,TRBJ1-6,NA,TGTGCCAGCAGTGAAGGAGAACATAATTCACCCCTCCACTTT,CASSEGEHNSPLHF
TRBV15,NA,TRBJ1-2,TRBD1,TGTGCCACCAGCAAAGGGACAGGGGGCAACTATGGCTACACCTTC,CATSKGTGGNYGYTF
TRBV14,NA,TRBJ2-1,TRBD2,TGTGCCAGCAGCCAAGATTGGCTAGCGGGATACAATGAGCAGTTCTTC,CASSQDWLAGYNEQFF
TRBV2,NA,TRBJ2-2,TRBD2,TGTGCCAGCAGTGATCTCGTTTTAGGGACTAGCGGGACTCCAGGCACCGGGGAGCTGTTTTTT,CASSDLVLGTSGTPGTGELFF
TRBV25-1,NA,TRBJ1-2,TRBD1,TGTGCCAGCAGCCCGTACAGGGGGCGGGATGGCTACACCTTC,CASSPYRGRDGYTF
TRBV27,once,TRBJ2-3,TRBD1,TGTGCCAGCAGCAGGGACAGGGGCCTTACAGATACGCAGTATTTT,CASSRDRGLTDTQYF
TRBV9,NA,TRBJ1-6,NA,TGTGCCAGCAGCCCGTCCGGTTCACCCCTCCACTTT,CASSPSGSPLHF
TRBV10-1,NA,TRBJ2-3,TRBD1,TGCGCCAGCAGTCGGACAGGTTTGGGTACGCAGTATTTT,CASSRTGLGTQYF
TRBV10-3,NA,TRBJ2-7,NA,TGTGCCATCAGTGATCAGGCAAACTCCTACGAGCAGTACTTC,CAISDQANSYEQYF
TRBV10-3,NA,TRBJ1-1,TRBD1,TGTGCCATCAGTCCCGGGACAGGGCGGGGTGAAGCTTTCTTT,CAISPGTGRGEAFF
TRBV5-8,NA,TRBJ2-1,NA,TGTGCCAGCAGCTTGGCCCAGGGAGGCTACAATGAGCAGTTCTTC,CASSLAQGGYNEQFF
TRBV19,NA,TRBJ1-1,NA,TGTGCCAGTATTCGGAGAGAGAACACTGAAGCTTTCTTT,CASIRRENTEAFF
TRBV4-2,once,TRBJ2-7,NA,TGTGCCAGCAGCCAAGAAACAGCGGTCATAGCCCTCGGGCACGAGCAGTACTTC,CASSQETAVIALGHEQYF